Following are 10 T cell receptor beta chains from one sample sequenced in a study of T cells after yellow fever vaccination. TCRdb passed the 5' RACE reads through MiXCR, listing each CDR3 protein once. The sample holds some 340,000 distinct CDR3 sequences, approximately 4% seen once. The source was PBMCs, collected 5 days after the yellow fever booster vaccination. The receptors here all came from a man between 18 and 29 years old who received the YFV17D yellow fever vaccine.

This clonotype was detected many times. The chain has TRBV6-5 and TRBJ1-1, with TRBD1 matching 8 bases. Germline-derived CDR1 and CDR2 are MNHEY and SVGAGI. The junction had 7 bases not matched to a gene; V was cut back by 6 bases and J by 1 base. This CDR3 region has 15 residues. The CDR3 DNA is TGTGCCAGCAGCCACCGGACAGGGAGGAACACTGAAGCTTTCTTT. This translates into CASSHRTGRNTEAFF.

The sample holds a few counts of this clonotype. The V and J genes are TRBV6-2 or TRBV6-3 and TRBJ1-5; TRBD1 aligns across 8 bases. From germline, CDR1 is MNHEY and CDR2 SVGEGT. J was trimmed by 2 bases and V by 7 bases; bases with no gene match: 13. There are 17 residues in the CDR3. In DNA, the CDR3 is TGTGCCAGCACCGTTAGAATCGGACAGGGAGGCAATCAGCCCCAGCATTTT. Translation gives CASTVRIGQGGNQPQHF.

This clonotype showed up just a few times. The chain has TRBV27 and TRBJ1-1; D is uncertain. This CDR3 region has 13 residues. V was clipped by 5 bases and J by 0 bases, with 7 bases between them. Germline V lookup: CDR1 MNHEY, CDR2 SMNVEV (reference sequence). CDR3 residues: CASSTPMNTEAFF. The CDR3 bases are TGTGCCAGCAGTACCCCGATGAACACTGAAGCTTTCTTT.

There are many counts of this clonotype. The rearrangement links TRBV5-1 to TRBJ2-7; D gene uncertain. Germline CDR1 reads SGHRS; CDR2 reads YFSETQ. Trimming removed 6 bases from V and 3 bases from J, with 16 bases in between. This CDR3 has 14 residues. This CDR3 is CASKISVASYEQYF. CDR3 sequence (DNA): TGCGCCAGCAAGATCTCCGTAGCTAGCTACGAGCAGTACTTC.

This clonotype occurred a few times. V and J are TRBV6-6 and TRBJ1-1, with 9 bases fitting TRBD1. The germline CDR1 and CDR2 sequences are MNHNY and SVGAGI (reference sequence). The CDR3 consists of 14 residues. Trimming removed 0 bases from V and 5 bases from J; junction bases left unmatched: 1. CDR3 coding DNA: TGTGCCAGCAGTTACTCGGGACAGGGAACTGAAGCTTTCTTT. This encodes CASSYSGQGTEAFF.

The chain links TRBV7-9 to TRBJ1-1; D uncertain. Germline CDR1 and CDR2: SEHNR and FQNEAQ (reference sequence). This CDR3 has 12 amino acids. V lost 5 bases to trimming and J lost 12 bases, with 16 bases between them. This CDR3 is CASSPGPALTFF. CDR3 DNA sequence: TGTGCCAGCAGCCCAGGACCTGCGTTAACTTTCTTT.

This clonotype came up once. The V call is TRBV9, the J call TRBJ2-3, with a weak D call TRBD1 (5 bases). The CDR3 is 16 amino acids. V lost 7 bases and J 2 bases, leaving 20 bases between the germline ends. Per germline, CDR1 SGDLS and CDR2 YYNGEE. CDR3 in amino acids: CASARTLQNPTDTQYF. For the CDR3, the DNA is TGTGCCAGCGCGCGGACACTTCAGAACCCCACAGATACGCAGTATTTT.

This clonotype was detected many times. The V call is TRBV4-3, the J call TRBJ2-2, with D possibly being TRBD1 (5 bases). The CDR3 is 17 amino acids. V lost 4 bases and J 0 bases, leaving 15 bases between the germline ends. Germline V gene data show CDR1 as LGHNA and CDR2 as YSLEER. The DNA of the CDR3 is TGCGCCAGCAGCCTGTATAGGGGAAGAGCGAACACCGGGGAGCTGTTTTTT. Protein sequence: CASSLYRGRANTGELFF.

The chain carries TRBV7-2 and TRBJ2-1, with D possibly called TRBD1 or TRBD2 (5 bases each). This CDR3 contains 14 residues. Germline V gene lookup returns CDR1 SGHTA and CDR2 FQGNSA. Trimming took off 7 bases at V and 9 bases at J, with 19 bases between the two ends. The CDR3 nucleotides are TGTGCCAGCATCCTTGGGACCGTTCTGGGTGAGCAGTTCTTC. This translates into CASILGTVLGEQFF.

This clonotype occurred many times. The gene calls are TRBV7-8 and TRBJ2-3; D gene unclear. V lost 5 bases and J 1 base, leaving 16 bases between the germline ends. CDR1 is SGHVS, CDR2 FQNEAQ, per germline. The CDR3 is 16 residues long. The CDR3 reads CASSAFGITRTDTQYF. The CDR3 DNA reads as TGTGCCAGCAGCGCCTTCGGCATTACCCGCACAGATACGCAGTATTTT. The full variable domain, with the rest looked up from reference TRBV7-8 and TRBJ2-3, is GAGVSQSPRYKVAKRGQDVALRCDPISGHVSLFWYQQALGQGPEFLTYFQNEAQLDKSGLPSDRFFAERPEGSVSTLKIQRTQQEDSAVYLCASSAFGITRTDTQYFGPGTRLTVL.